The 15 T cell receptor beta chains reported below all come from one sample, sequenced in a study of CD8+ T cells in alopecia areata. RNA extraction and reverse transcription yielded cDNA as sequencing template. The method was immunoSEQ multiplex PCR; TCRdb's version includes in-frame clones alone and lacks a portion of them. The sample shows 150,000 or so clones, about 88% of them seen only once. Treatment of the sample: oral pan-JAK inhibitor, 5-10 mg twice daily. This specimen was CD8+ T cells sorted from blood, taken at week 4, from a patient treated with tofacitinib. All receptors derive from a human donor with alopecia areata.

This chain links TRBV28 with TRBJ2-7, with a tentative D call TRBD1 (6 bases). Germline V gives CDR1 MDHEN, CDR2 SYDVKM. With 5 bases removed from V and 5 bases from J, the gap between germline ends came to 19 bases. The CDR3 contains 15 residues. This CDR3 reads CASSLTGSSWHEQYF. DNA for the CDR3: TGTGCCAGCAGTCTAACAGGGTCGTCCTGGCACGAGCAGTACTTC.

The rearrangement links TRBV29-1 to TRBJ2-7; maybe TRBD1 (6 bases). CDR3 length: 12 amino acids. Germline assignment: CDR1 SQVTM and CDR2 ANQGSEA. V lost 5 bases and J 0 bases, leaving 8 bases between the germline ends. CDR3 in DNA: TGCAGCGTTCAGGGGATCTCCTACGAGCAGTACTTC. Encoded protein: CSVQGISYEQYF.

This clone has just one count. The CDR3 DNA sequence: TGTGCCAGCAGTCCTGCTTATGTTATCCCTGAAGCTTTCTTT. Amino acid sequence: CASSPAYVIPEAFF. J is TRBJ1-1 and V is TRBV6-5, with D uncertain. Looked up from germline, CDR1 is MNHEY and CDR2 is SVGAGI. This CDR3 spans 14 amino acids. V was trimmed by 5 bases and J by 6 bases, leaving 16 bases between them.

The sample holds one count of this clone. The chain recombines TRBV4-1 with TRBJ2-7, with TRBD1 matching over 7 bases. The CDR3 runs to 16 residues. V shed 3 bases and J 1 base; nucleotides not matched to a gene: 9. The germline V gene has CDR1 MGHRA and CDR2 YSYEKL. CDR3 coding DNA: TGCGCCAGCAGCCAGCGTGTACAGGGGACATCCTACGAGCAGTACTTC. Encoded protein: CASSQRVQGTSYEQYF.

This rearrangement joins TRBV7-9 to TRBJ2-7; TRBD2 matches at 9 bases. J gave up 5 bases and V 3 bases, and 8 bases lay outside the gene matches. The CDR3 length is 15 residues. Germline assignment: CDR1 SEHNR and CDR2 FQNEAQ (reference sequence). Written as DNA, the CDR3 is TGTGCCAGCAGCTTGGTGTTAGCGGGGGCCAACGAGCAGTACTTC. Translating gives CASSLVLAGANEQYF.

The J gene is TRBJ2-1, the V gene TRBV7-3, with 7 bases matching TRBD2. Germline V gene sequence: CDR1 SGHTA, CDR2 FQGTGA. The length of the CDR3 is 19 residues. The trim removed 0 bases at V and 3 bases at J, leaving 14 bases unmatched. The CDR3 DNA reads as TGTGCCAGCAGCTTAACTATCAATCTAGCGGAGAATAACTACAATGAGCAGTTCTTC. Translated: CASSLTINLAENNYNEQFF.

This clone has a single count. The chain carries TRBV30 and TRBJ2-3; D uncertain. Germline assignment: CDR1 GTSNPN and CDR2 SVGIG (reference sequence). V gave up 0 bases and J gave up 2 bases, with 9 bases separating them. The CDR3 consists of 14 residues. CDR3 protein: CAWSVDGYTDTQYF. Here the CDR3 DNA reads TGTGCCTGGAGTGTAGATGGATACACAGATACGCAGTATTTT.

The genes are TRBV25-1 and TRBJ1-2; D call uncertain. V was shortened by 5 bases and J by 1 base, with 14 bases between the two germline ends. Germline loops: CDR1 MGHDK, CDR2 SYGVNS. The CDR3 length is 15 residues. The CDR3 DNA reads TGTGCCAGCAGTTCTCGGTTTGCCAGTAACTATGGCTACACCTTC. This encodes CASSSRFASNYGYTF.

In its sample, this clone was seen a few times. The same CDR3 is also encoded by other DNA sequences in this sample. In DNA form, the CDR3 reads TGCGCCAGCAGCCAAGGGGACGGCTCCTACGAGCAGTACTTC. Amino acids: CASSQGDGSYEQYF. This sequence joins TRBV4-1 and TRBJ2-7; D is tentatively TRBD1 or TRBD2 (5 bases each). Trimming took off 1 base at V and 0 bases at J, with 7 bases between the two ends. The CDR3 loop spans 14 amino acids. Germline CDR1 is MGHRA and CDR2 is YSYEKL.

This clone was counted a single time. The chain carries TRBV4-1 and TRBJ2-5; 7 bases align to TRBD1. This CDR3 has 14 amino acids. Germline V gene sequence: CDR1 MGHRA, CDR2 YSYEKL. The ends lost 0 bases at V and 5 bases at J; junction bases unmatched: 3. The CDR3: CASSQEGGSETQYF. The CDR3, as DNA: TGCGCCAGCAGCCAAGAAGGGGGCTCGGAGACCCAGTACTTC.

The chain combines TRBV11-2 with TRBJ2-1; D is undetermined. V lost 5 bases and J lost 5, with 7 bases in between. Germline CDR1 and CDR2: SGHAT and FQNNGV. The CDR3 is 12 amino acids. CDR3 sequence (DNA): TGTGCCAGCAGCACCATTCACAATGAGCAGTTCTTC. Translation: CASSTIHNEQFF.

This clone was seen only a few times. This chain connects TRBV5-6 to TRBJ2-3, with D perhaps matching TRBD2 (6 bases). Trimming shortened V by 1 base and J by 6 bases, and 12 bases separated the two germline ends. The CDR3 extends over 14 amino acids. From germline, CDR1 is SGHDT and CDR2 YYEEEE. The DNA of the CDR3 is TGTGCCAGCAGCTTGCAACTAGCTTCGGATACGCAGTATTTT. Its translation: CASSLQLASDTQYF. The full variable domain, with the rest looked up from reference TRBV5-6 and TRBJ2-3, is DAGVTQSPTHLIKTRGQQVTLRCSPKSGHDTVSWYQQALGQGPQFIFQYYEEEERQRGNFPDRFSGHQFPNYSSELNVNALLLGDSALYLCASSLQLASDTQYFGPGTRLTVL.

This rearrangement joins TRBV7-9 to TRBJ1-1, with D uncertain. CDR1 and CDR2 (germline): SEHNR, FQNEAQ (reference sequence). Deletions cut 3 bases from V and 7 bases from J, with 12 bases between. This CDR3 contains 13 residues. The CDR3 coding sequence is TGTGCCAGCAGCTTTCTGGGAGCGGTTGAAGCTTTCTTT. Its protein product is CASSFLGAVEAFF.

The chain has TRBV7-2 and TRBJ1-2; tentative D call: TRBD1 (6 bases). The CDR3 extends over 14 amino acids. Per germline, CDR1 SGHTA and CDR2 FQGNSA. Trimming left V 5 bases short and J 7 bases short, with 17 bases between. The CDR3 region is CASSPLDRGGGYTF. The CDR3 DNA reads as TGTGCCAGCAGCCCCCTGGACAGAGGGGGTGGCTACACCTTC.

The gene calls are TRBV25-1 and TRBJ1-5; a weak D match, TRBD1 (5 bases). Germline CDR1 is MGHDK and CDR2 is SYGVNS. The CDR3 covers 14 residues. Trimming pared 2 bases from V and 3 bases from J, leaving 8 bases between. The CDR3: CASSEDSHNQPQHF. The DNA for the CDR3 is TGTGCCAGCAGTGAAGACAGTCACAATCAGCCCCAGCATTTT.